One sample yielded the 2 T cell receptor beta chains listed below, sequenced in a study of regulatory T cells in long-lasting Graves disease. Indicated time point: newly diagnosed GD, antithyroid drugs for less than 3 months. PBMC-derived RNA was used for the TCR library. Building the TCR beta libraries relied on iRepertoire HTBI primers, and CDR3 regions underwent Arm-PCR. MiXCR was run by TCRdb on the multiplex PCR reads, yielding one entry per CDR3 protein. The sample includes hundreds of thousands of distinct CDR3 sequences, about 15% of them seen just once. This sample was shared with a second study, whose subject was T cells in Graves' hyperthyroidism and ophthalmopathy.

Sequenced material: peripheral blood mononuclear cells (PBMCs), taken at new diagnosis, from a patient treated with antithyroid drugs. The receptors derive from a woman aged 40 to 50 with Graves disease.

This clonotype was found many times. The chain couples TRBV28 to TRBJ1-1; D is uncertain. This CDR3 spans 12 amino acids. Trimming stripped 5 bases from V and 8 bases from J, with 12 bases between. Per germline, CDR1 MDHEN and CDR2 SYDVKM. CDR3 DNA: TGTGCCAGCAGTCTCCGGGAGTACGAAGCTTTCTTT. Amino acids: CASSLREYEAFF.

This clonotype was seen repeatedly, ten times or more. This chain uses TRBV28 with TRBJ1-6, with 8 bases identical to TRBD1. The CDR3 length is 14 residues. V was pared by 7 bases and J by 6 bases, with 5 bases of the junction left unmatched. Germline values: CDR1 MDHEN, CDR2 SYDVKM. The CDR3: CASTGQEINSPLHF. For the CDR3, the DNA is TGTGCCAGCACGGGACAGGAGATTAATTCACCCCTCCACTTT.